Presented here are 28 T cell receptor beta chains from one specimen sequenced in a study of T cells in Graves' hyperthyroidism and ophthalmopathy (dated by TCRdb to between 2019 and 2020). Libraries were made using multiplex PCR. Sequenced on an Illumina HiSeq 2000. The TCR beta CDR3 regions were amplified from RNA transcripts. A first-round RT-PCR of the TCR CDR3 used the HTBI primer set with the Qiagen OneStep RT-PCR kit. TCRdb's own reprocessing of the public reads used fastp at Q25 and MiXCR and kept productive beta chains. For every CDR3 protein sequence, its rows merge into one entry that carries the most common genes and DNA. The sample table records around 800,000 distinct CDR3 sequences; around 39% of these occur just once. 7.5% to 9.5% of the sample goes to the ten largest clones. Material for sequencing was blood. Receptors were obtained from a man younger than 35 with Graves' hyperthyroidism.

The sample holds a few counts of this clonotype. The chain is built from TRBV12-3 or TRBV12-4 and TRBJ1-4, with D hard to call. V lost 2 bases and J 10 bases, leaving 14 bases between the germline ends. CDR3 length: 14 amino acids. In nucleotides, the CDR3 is TGTGCCAGCAGTTTAAGGGCAGGCGGTGGAAAACTGTTTTTT. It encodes CASSLRAGGGKLFF.

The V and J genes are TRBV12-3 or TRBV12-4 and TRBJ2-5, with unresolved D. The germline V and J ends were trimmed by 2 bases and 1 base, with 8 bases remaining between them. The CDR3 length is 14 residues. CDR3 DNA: TGTGCCAGCAGTTTAAATACATTCCAAGAGACCCAGTACTTC. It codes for CASSLNTFQETQYF.

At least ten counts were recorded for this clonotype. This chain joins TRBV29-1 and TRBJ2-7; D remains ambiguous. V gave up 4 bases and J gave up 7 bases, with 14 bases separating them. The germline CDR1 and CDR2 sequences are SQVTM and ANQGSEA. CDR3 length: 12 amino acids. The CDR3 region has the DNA TGCAGCGTTGTGAAGATCGATGGAGAGCAGTACTTC. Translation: CSVVKIDGEQYF.

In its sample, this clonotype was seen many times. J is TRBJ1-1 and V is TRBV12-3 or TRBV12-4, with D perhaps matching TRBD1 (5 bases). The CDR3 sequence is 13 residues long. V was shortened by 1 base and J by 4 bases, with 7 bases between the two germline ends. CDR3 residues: CASSLGRVTEAFF. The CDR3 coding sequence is TGTGCCAGCAGTTTAGGCAGGGTCACTGAAGCTTTCTTT.

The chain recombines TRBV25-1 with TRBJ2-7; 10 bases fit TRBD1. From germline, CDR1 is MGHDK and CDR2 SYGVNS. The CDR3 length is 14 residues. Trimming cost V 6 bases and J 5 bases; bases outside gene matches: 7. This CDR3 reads CASSQGQGYDEQYF. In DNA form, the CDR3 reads TGTGCCAGCAGCCAGGGACAGGGGTACGACGAGCAGTACTTC.

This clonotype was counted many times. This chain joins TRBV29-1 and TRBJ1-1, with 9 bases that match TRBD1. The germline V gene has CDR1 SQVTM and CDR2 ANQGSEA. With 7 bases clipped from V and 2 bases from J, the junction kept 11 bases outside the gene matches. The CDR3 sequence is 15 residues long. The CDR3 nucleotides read TGCAGCGCCTCGAAGGAACAGGGGGCCAACACTGAAGCTTTCTTT. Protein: CSASKEQGANTEAFF.

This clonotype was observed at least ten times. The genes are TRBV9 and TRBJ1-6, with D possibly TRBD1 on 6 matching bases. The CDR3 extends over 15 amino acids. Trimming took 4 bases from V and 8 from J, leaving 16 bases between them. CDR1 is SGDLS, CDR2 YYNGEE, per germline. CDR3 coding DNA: TGTGCCAGCAGCACCCAAACAGGGAGGGATTCACCCCTCCACTTT. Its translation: CASSTQTGRDSPLHF. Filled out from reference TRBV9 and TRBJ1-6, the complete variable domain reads DSGVTQTPKHLITATGQRVTLRCSPRSGDLSVYWYQQSLDQGLQFLIQYYNGEERAKGNILERFSAQQFPDLHSELNLSSLELGDSALYFCASSTQTGRDSPLHFGNGTRLTVT.

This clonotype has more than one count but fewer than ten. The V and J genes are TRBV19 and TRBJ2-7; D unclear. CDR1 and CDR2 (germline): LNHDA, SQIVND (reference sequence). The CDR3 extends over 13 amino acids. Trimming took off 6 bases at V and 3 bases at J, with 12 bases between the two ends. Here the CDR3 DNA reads TGTGCCAGTAGCCCCGCGGCTAACTACGAGCAGTACTTC. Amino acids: CASSPAANYEQYF.

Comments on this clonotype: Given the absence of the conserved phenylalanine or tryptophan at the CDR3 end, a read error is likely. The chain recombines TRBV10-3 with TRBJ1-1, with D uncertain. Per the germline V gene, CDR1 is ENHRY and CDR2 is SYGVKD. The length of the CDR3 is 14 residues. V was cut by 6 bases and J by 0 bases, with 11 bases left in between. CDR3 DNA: TGTGCCATCAGCCGAGGCCAGCTGAACACTGAAGCTTTCCTT. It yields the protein CAISRGQLNTEAFL.

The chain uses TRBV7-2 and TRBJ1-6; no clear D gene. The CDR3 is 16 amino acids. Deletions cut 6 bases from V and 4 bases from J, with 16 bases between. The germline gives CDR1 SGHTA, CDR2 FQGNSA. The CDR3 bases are TGTGCCAGCAGTTTGCGAGGCAGCGAGTATAATTCACCCCTCCACTTT. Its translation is CASSLRGSEYNSPLHF.

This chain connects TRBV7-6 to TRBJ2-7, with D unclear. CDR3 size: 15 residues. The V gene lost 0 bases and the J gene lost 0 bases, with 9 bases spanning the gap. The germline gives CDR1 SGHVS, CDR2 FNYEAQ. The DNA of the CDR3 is TGTGCCAGCAGCTTAGCAAGCGTGAGCTCCTACGAGCAGTACTTC. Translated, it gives CASSLASVSSYEQYF.

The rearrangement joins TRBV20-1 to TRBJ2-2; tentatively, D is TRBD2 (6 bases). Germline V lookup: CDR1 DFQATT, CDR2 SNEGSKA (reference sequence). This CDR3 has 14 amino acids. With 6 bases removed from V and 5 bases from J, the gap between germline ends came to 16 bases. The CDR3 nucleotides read TGCAGTGCGAGACGACTAGGTGGGACCGGGGAGCTGTTTTTT. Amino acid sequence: CSARRLGGTGELFF.

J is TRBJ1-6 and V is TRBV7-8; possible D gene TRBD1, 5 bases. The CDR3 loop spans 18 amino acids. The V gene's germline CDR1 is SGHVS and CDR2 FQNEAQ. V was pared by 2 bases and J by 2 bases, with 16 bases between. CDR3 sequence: CASSLWGTGPTYNSPLHF. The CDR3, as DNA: TGTGCCAGCAGCTTATGGGGCACTGGTCCCACCTATAATTCACCCCTCCACTTT.

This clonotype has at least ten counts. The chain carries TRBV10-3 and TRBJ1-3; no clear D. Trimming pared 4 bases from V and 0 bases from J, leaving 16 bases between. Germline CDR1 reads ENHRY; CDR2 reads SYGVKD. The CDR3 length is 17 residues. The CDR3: CAISGNKGSRSGNTIYF. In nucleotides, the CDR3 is TGTGCCATCAGTGGGAATAAGGGATCTCGCTCTGGAAACACCATATATTTT.

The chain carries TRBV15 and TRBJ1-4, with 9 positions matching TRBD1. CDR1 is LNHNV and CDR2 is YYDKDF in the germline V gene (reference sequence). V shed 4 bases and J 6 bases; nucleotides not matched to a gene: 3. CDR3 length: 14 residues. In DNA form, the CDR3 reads TGTGCCACCAGCATGGGGACAGGGTATGAAAAACTGTTTTTT. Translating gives CATSMGTGYEKLFF. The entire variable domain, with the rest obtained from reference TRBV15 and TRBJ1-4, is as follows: DAMVIQNPRYQVTQFGKPVTLSCSQTLNHNVMYWYQQKSSQAPKLLFHYYDKDFNNEADTPDNFQSRRPNTSFCFLDIRSPGLGDTAMYLCATSMGTGYEKLFFGSGTQLSVL.

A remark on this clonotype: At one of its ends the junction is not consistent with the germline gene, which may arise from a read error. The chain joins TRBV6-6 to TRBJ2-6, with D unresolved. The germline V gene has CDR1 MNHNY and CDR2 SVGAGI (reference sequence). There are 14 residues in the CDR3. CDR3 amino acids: CAISESRKAYVLTF. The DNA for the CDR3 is TGTGCCATCAGTGAGTCACGGAAGGCCTACGTCCTGACTTTC.

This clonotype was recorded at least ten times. CDR3 sequence reads: CASSLWTSLEQYF. The DNA for the CDR3 is TGTGCCAGCAGCTTATGGACGTCCCTCGAGCAGTACTTC. The chain joins TRBV7-9 to TRBJ2-7; D is uncertain. Trimming took off 2 bases at V and 6 bases at J, with 11 bases between the two ends. This CDR3 is built from 13 residues. Germline V gives CDR1 SEHNR, CDR2 FQNEAQ (reference sequence).

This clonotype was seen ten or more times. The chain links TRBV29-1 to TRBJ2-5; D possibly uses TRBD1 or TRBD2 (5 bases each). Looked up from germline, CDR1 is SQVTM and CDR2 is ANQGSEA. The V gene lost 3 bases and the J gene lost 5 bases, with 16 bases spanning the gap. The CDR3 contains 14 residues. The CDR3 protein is CSVEWYTGRETQYF. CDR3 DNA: TGCAGCGTTGAGTGGTATACGGGGCGGGAGACCCAGTACTTC.

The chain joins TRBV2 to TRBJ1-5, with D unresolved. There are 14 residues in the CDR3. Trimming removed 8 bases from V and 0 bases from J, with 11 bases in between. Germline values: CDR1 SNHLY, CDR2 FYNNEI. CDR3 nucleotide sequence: TGTGCCAGCCGGACCCTCAATAGCAATCAGCCCCAGCATTTT. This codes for CASRTLNSNQPQHF.

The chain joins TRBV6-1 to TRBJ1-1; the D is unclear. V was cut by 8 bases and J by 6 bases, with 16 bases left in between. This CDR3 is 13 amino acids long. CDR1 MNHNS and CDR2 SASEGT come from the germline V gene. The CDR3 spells CASSPADNPEAFF. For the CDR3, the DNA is TGTGCCAGCTCCCCCGCCGACAACCCTGAAGCTTTCTTT.

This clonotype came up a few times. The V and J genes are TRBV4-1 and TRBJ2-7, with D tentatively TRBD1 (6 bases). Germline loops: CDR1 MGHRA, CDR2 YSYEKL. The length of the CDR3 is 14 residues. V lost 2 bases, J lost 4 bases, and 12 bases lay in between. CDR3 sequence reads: CASSQMTGSYEQYF. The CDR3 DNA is TGCGCCAGCAGCCAAATGACAGGATCTTACGAGCAGTACTTC.

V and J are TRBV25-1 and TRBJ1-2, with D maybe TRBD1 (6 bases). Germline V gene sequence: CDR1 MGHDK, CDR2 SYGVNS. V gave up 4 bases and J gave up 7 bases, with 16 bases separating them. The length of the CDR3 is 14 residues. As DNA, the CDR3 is TGTGCCAGCAGTGGAGCAGGGGAGGGGCCTGGCTACACCTTC. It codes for CASSGAGEGPGYTF.

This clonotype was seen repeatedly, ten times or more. The CDR3 DNA is TGTGCCAGCAGCCAAGTGGACAGGCATAATTCACCCCTCCACTTT. Amino acids: CASSQVDRHNSPLHF. The chain has TRBV14 and TRBJ1-6, with 7 bases matching TRBD1. Germline trimming cut 1 base from V and 5 bases from J; bases unmatched to any gene: 2. Germline CDR1 is SGHDN and CDR2 is FVKESK. This CDR3 is 15 amino acids long.

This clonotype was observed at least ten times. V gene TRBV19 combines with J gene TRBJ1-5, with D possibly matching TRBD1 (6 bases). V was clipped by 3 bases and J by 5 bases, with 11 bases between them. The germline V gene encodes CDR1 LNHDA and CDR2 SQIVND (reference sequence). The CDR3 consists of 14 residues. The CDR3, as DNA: TGTGCCAGTAGTATGGGGCAGGGGCATCAGCCCCAGCATTTT. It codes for CASSMGQGHQPQHF. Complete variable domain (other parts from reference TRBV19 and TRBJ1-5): DGGITQSPKYLFRKEGQNVTLSCEQNLNHDAMYWYRQDPGQGLRLIYYSQIVNDFQKGDIAEGYSVSREKKESFPLTVTSAQKNPTAFYLCASSMGQGHQPQHFGDGTRLSIL.

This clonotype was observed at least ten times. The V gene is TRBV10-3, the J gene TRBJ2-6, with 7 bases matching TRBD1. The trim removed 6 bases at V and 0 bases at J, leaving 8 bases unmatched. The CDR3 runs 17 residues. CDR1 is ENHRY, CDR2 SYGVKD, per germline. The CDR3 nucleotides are TGTGCCATCAGGGAAGGGACAGTGAACTCTGGGGCCAACGTCCTGACTTTC. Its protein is CAIREGTVNSGANVLTF.

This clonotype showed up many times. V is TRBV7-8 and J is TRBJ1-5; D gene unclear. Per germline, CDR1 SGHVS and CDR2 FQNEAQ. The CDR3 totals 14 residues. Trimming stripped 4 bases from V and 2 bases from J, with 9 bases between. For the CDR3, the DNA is TGTGCCAGCAGCTCTAACACCGGCAATCAGCCCCAGCATTTT. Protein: CASSSNTGNQPQHF.

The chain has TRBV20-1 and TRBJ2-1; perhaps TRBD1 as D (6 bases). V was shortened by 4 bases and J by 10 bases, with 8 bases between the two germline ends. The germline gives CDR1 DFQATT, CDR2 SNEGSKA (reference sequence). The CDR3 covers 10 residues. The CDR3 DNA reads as TGCAGTGCTAACAGGGCCGAGCAGTTCTTC. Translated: CSANRAEQFF.

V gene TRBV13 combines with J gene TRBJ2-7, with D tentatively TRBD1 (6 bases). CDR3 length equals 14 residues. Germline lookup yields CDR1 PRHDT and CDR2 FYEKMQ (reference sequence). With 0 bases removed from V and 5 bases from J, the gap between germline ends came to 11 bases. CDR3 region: CASSLGTAGDEQYF. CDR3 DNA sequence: TGTGCCAGCAGCTTAGGCACGGCAGGGGACGAGCAGTACTTC.